The clone carrying this TCR beta chain was counted once. The data stem from a study of blood T cell repertoires in COVID-19. As for the study in general: Researchers got acute and convalescent COVID-19 samples from the United States, Italy and Spain.

Authors' methods: Amplified reference gene primers provided the basis for estimating nucleated cell counts. Data came from immunoSEQ multiplex PCR; TCRdb stores just in-frame clones and leaves some out. The D gene and trimming were derived from the DNA, and the V and J assignments and clone size from that table. The sample has 200,000 or so clones; roughly 84% are singletons. The sample consisted of peripheral blood. The TCR sequence derives from a woman aged 40 to 50 who had recovered from COVID-19.

Written as DNA, the CDR3 is TGTGCCAGCAGTATCACCCTCGGGGGGGGGAACACTGAAGCTTTCTTT. Protein sequence: CASSITLGGGNTEAFF. The rearrangement uses TRBV7-9 and TRBJ1-1; D possibly corresponds to TRBD1 (5 bases). CDR1 and CDR2 (germline): SEHNR, FQNEAQ (reference sequence). Trimming shortened V by 6 bases and J by 1 base, and 18 bases separated the two germline ends. This CDR3 is 16 amino acids long.